The 20 T cell receptor beta chains given below trace back to one sample, sequenced in a study of CD4+ T cells in melanoma. TCRdb keeps only in-frame clones here, not all; method: immunoSEQ multiplex PCR. The sample contains around 100,000 clones, 92% of which appear only once. Sequencing was performed on peripheral blood. These receptors were taken from a human donor with melanoma.

The chain joins TRBV11-2 to TRBJ2-1; D may be TRBD2 (5 bases). CDR1 and CDR2 from the germline V gene are SGHAT and FQNNGV. There are 13 residues in the CDR3. V lost 4 bases to trimming and J lost 5 bases, with 9 bases between them. CDR3 in amino acids: CASSSLAHNEQFF. CDR3 nucleotides: TGTGCCAGCAGCTCTCTAGCCCACAATGAGCAGTTCTTC.

The gene calls are TRBV11-2 and TRBJ2-5; D unclear. Trimming took 10 bases from V and 3 from J, leaving 18 bases between them. The CDR3 sequence is 14 residues long. Germline values: CDR1 SGHAT, CDR2 FQNNGV. CDR3 region: CATKRTSTEETQYF. The CDR3 coding sequence is TGTGCCACTAAAAGAACCAGCACTGAAGAGACCCAGTACTTC.

As for this clone: Distinct nucleotide sequences in the sample also encode this CDR3. The chain recombines TRBV5-1 with TRBJ2-5; D gene ambiguous. The CDR3 has 11 amino acids. From germline, CDR1 is SGHRS and CDR2 YFSETQ. Trimming stripped 2 bases from V and 2 bases from J, with 1 base between. The CDR3 bases are TGCGCCAGCAGCTTACAAGAGACCCAGTACTTC. Encoded protein: CASSLQETQYF.

The V gene is TRBV19, the J gene TRBJ2-7, with 7 positions matching TRBD1. V lost 10 bases and J lost 3; bases outside the gene matches: 9. The CDR3 covers 13 residues. The V gene's germline CDR1 is LNHDA and CDR2 SQIVND (reference sequence). The chain's CDR3 is CATSRDSHYEQYF. The DNA of the CDR3 is TGTGCCACTTCACGGGACAGCCACTACGAGCAGTACTTC. The whole variable domain, filled in from reference TRBV19 and TRBJ2-7, reads DGGITQSPKYLFRKEGQNVTLSCEQNLNHDAMYWYRQDPGQGLRLIYYSQIVNDFQKGDIAEGYSVSREKKESFPLTVTSAQKNPTAFYLCATSRDSHYEQYFGPGTRLTVT.

J is TRBJ2-7 and V is TRBV18, with 7 bases lining up with TRBD1. In germline, CDR1 is KGHSH, CDR2 LQKENI. Trimming cost V 2 bases and J 4 bases; bases outside gene matches: 5. CDR3 length: 14 residues. The CDR3 loop reads CASSPGRGPYEQYF. The CDR3 DNA reads TGTGCCAGCTCACCAGGTAGGGGGCCATACGAGCAGTACTTC.

The rearrangement joins TRBV6-5 to TRBJ1-2; TRBD1 matches at 8 bases. The V segment lost 8 bases and the J segment 4 bases; nucleotides outside the gene matches: 9. CDR3 length: 14 residues. Germline CDR1 is MNHEY and CDR2 is SVGAGI. The CDR3 DNA follows: TGTGCCAGCCGCATCCAGGGGGCCAGCTATGGCTACACCTTC. This gives the protein CASRIQGASYGYTF.

The rearrangement joins TRBV9 to TRBJ2-5; D unresolved. CDR1 is SGDLS, CDR2 YYNGEE, per germline. The V end lost 3 bases, the J end lost 1 base, and 10 bases lay between the germline ends. The CDR3 totals 14 residues. CDR3 nucleotides: TGTGCCAGCAGCGCTTCCATGCGCCAAGAGACCCAGTACTTC. Protein: CASSASMRQETQYF.

The gene calls are TRBV5-1 and TRBJ2-7; 9 bases line up with TRBD1. The V segment lost 4 bases and the J segment 5 bases; nucleotides outside the gene matches: 7. This CDR3 contains 14 residues. Germline V gene lookup returns CDR1 SGHRS and CDR2 YFSETQ. The chain's CDR3 is CASSRGTGKNEQYF. The CDR3 nucleotides are TGCGCCAGCAGCCGGGGGACAGGGAAGAACGAGCAGTACTTC.

The chain uses TRBV5-5 and TRBJ1-3, with D possibly TRBD1 on 5 matching bases. V was cut by 4 bases and J by 0 bases, with 11 bases left in between. The CDR3 spans 15 residues. Looked up from germline, CDR1 is SGHKS and CDR2 is YYEKEE (reference sequence). DNA of the CDR3: TGTGCCAGCAGCCCCAAAGACAGCTCTGGAAACACCATATATTTT. Amino acid sequence: CASSPKDSSGNTIYF.

This chain uses TRBV11-2 with TRBJ2-3; 8 bases are a match to TRBD2. This CDR3 is built from 16 residues. The junction had 9 bases not matched to a gene; V was cut back by 2 bases and J by 5 bases. CDR1 is SGHAT, CDR2 FQNNGV, per germline. This chain's CDR3 is CASSLNPAGAGDTQYF. CDR3 coding DNA: TGTGCCAGCAGCTTAAACCCAGCGGGGGCGGGAGATACGCAGTATTTT.

The chain couples TRBV6-4 to TRBJ2-2; maybe TRBD1 (5 bases). Germline V gene lookup returns CDR1 MRHNA and CDR2 SNTAGT. Trimming cost V 3 bases and J 6 bases, with 8 bases left between them. This CDR3 is built from 13 residues. The DNA of the CDR3 is TGTGCCAGCAGTGAGCAGGGTCCCGGGGAGCTGTTTTTT. Translation gives CASSEQGPGELFF.

This clone came up once. CDR3 bases: TGTGCCAGCTCACCCGATAGGGAGACCCAGTACTTC. Residues: CASSPDRETQYF. V gene TRBV18 combines with J gene TRBJ2-5; the D is unclear. Deletions cut 3 bases from V and 5 bases from J, with 7 bases between. The CDR3 covers 12 residues. The V gene's germline CDR1 is KGHSH and CDR2 LQKENI.

This chain uses TRBV4-2 with TRBJ2-7; D may match TRBD1 or TRBD2 (5 bases each). V was trimmed by 1 base and J by 0 bases, leaving 22 bases between them. CDR3 length: 19 amino acids. The germline CDR1 and CDR2 sequences are LGHNA and YNFKEQ. In DNA, the CDR3 is TGTGCCAGCAGCCAAGCCACCGCCCCCCGGGGCATCTTCTCCTACGAGCAGTACTTC. Translating it yields CASSQATAPRGIFSYEQYF.

The J gene is TRBJ2-3, the V gene TRBV19, with no clear D. This CDR3 comprises 11 residues. The V end was cut by 7 bases, the J end by 4 bases, with 6 bases between. Germline V lookup: CDR1 LNHDA, CDR2 SQIVND (reference sequence). CDR3 in DNA: TGTGCCAGTATGGTGGCAGATACGCAGTATTTT. Protein sequence: CASMVADTQYF.

The genes are TRBV7-2 and TRBJ1-5; the D is unclear. Germline values: CDR1 SGHTA, CDR2 FQGNSA. V shed 6 bases and J shed 0 bases, with 9 bases lying between them. This CDR3 comprises 14 residues. The CDR3 reads CASSEGYSNQPQHF. The CDR3 region has the DNA TGTGCCAGCAGTGAAGGGTATAGCAATCAGCCCCAGCATTTT.

The rearrangement links TRBV9 to TRBJ2-2; 8 bases align to TRBD2. Germline V gene sequence: CDR1 SGDLS, CDR2 YYNGEE. The V and J ends lost 3 bases and 2 bases, in that order; junction bases with no gene match: 6. The CDR3 extends over 16 amino acids. The CDR3 loop is CASSDISGDNTGELFF. CDR3 bases: TGTGCCAGCAGCGACATTAGCGGGGATAACACCGGGGAGCTGTTTTTT.

This chain connects TRBV30 to TRBJ1-2; D ambiguous. This CDR3 is 12 amino acids long. The ends were cut back, 4 bases at V and 7 bases at J, with 13 bases in the middle. Per the germline V gene, CDR1 is GTSNPN and CDR2 is SVGIG (reference sequence). CDR3 in DNA: TGTGCCTGGACCCCCGAGGCGGGTGGCTACACCTTC. Protein sequence: CAWTPEAGGYTF.

The rearrangement uses TRBV5-1 and TRBJ1-1, with 7 bases aligning to TRBD1. V trimming: 4 bases; J trimming: 0 bases; junction bases outside the gene matches: 3. The CDR3 covers 14 residues. Germline lookup yields CDR1 SGHRS and CDR2 YFSETQ. The chain's CDR3 is CASSPDRVNTEAFF. As DNA, the CDR3 is TGCGCCAGCAGCCCCGACAGGGTGAACACTGAAGCTTTCTTT.

This clone occurred once. V and J are TRBV28 and TRBJ2-7; TRBD1 might be the D (7 bases). CDR1 MDHEN and CDR2 SYDVKM come from the germline V gene. The CDR3 is 15 amino acids. V was clipped by 5 bases and J by 2 bases, with 16 bases between them. CDR3 amino acids: CASSPPGGSTYEQYF. The CDR3 DNA reads as TGTGCCAGCAGTCCTCCAGGGGGGTCAACCTACGAGCAGTACTTC.

The chain uses TRBV29-1 and TRBJ2-7; TRBD1 agrees at 7 bases. Germline CDR1 is SQVTM and CDR2 is ANQGSEA. Unmatched junction bases numbered 32, after V lost 0 bases and J lost 3 bases. The length of the CDR3 is 23 residues. This CDR3 is CSVEDGWCFLYRGRRLGNYEQYF. The CDR3, as DNA: TGCAGCGTTGAAGATGGTTGGTGTTTCCTGTACAGGGGACGACGACTGGGGAACTACGAGCAGTACTTC.